What follows are 17 T cell receptor beta chains derived from one specimen sequenced in a study of naive and memory T cell subsets. TCR cDNA received a 3' ligated oligonucleotide that carried a UMI. Amplification of ligated cDNA took four PCR rounds with SP2 and nested alpha and beta constant primers. TCRdb reprocessed the 5' RACE reads via MiXCR and lists one record per CDR3 protein. This table has approximately 52,000 distinct CDR3 sequences, around 4.7% appearing once. The receptors were gathered from a female donor in good health.

This clonotype has at least ten counts. The V and J genes are TRBV6-5 and TRBJ2-2; D perhaps matches TRBD2 (6 bases). The CDR3 is 13 residues long. Germline CDR1 MNHEY, CDR2 SVGAGI. With 5 bases removed from V and 6 bases from J, the gap between germline ends came to 10 bases. The CDR3 sequence is CASSRRASGELFF. The DNA for the CDR3 is TGTGCCAGCAGTAGGAGGGCCTCCGGGGAGCTGTTTTTT.

This clonotype was recorded at least ten times. This chain joins TRBV7-9 and TRBJ1-2; 11 nucleotides match TRBD1. Germline values: CDR1 SEHNR, CDR2 FQNEAQ (reference sequence). Losses at the gene ends were 3 bases for V and 8 bases for J; bases not matched to a gene: 11. The CDR3 loop spans 16 amino acids. The CDR3 coding sequence is TGTGCCAGCAGCTTTGCCCCATGGACAGGGGGCGGCGGCTACACCTTC. Protein sequence: CASSFAPWTGGGGYTF. The full variable domain, rest sourced from reference TRBV7-9 and TRBJ1-2, is DTGVSQNPRHKITKRGQNVTFRCDPISEHNRLYWYRQTLGQGPEFLTYFQNEAQLEKSRLLSDRFSAERPKGSFSTLEIQRTEQGDSAMYLCASSFAPWTGGGGYTFGSGTRLTVV.

This clonotype was counted ten times or more. The rearrangement joins TRBV29-1 to TRBJ1-1; D is unclear. CDR3 size: 15 residues. Germline V gene sequence: CDR1 SQVTM, CDR2 ANQGSEA. Between the trimmed V and J ends, which lost 7 bases and 4 bases, there was a span of 22 bases. CDR3 coding DNA: TGCAGCGGTCAATTCCCCGACGCTTGGAGCACTGAAGCTTTCTTT. Translated: CSGQFPDAWSTEAFF.

This clonotype was detected ten times or more. The J gene is TRBJ1-2, the V gene TRBV29-1, with D unresolved. V was shortened by 4 bases and J by 7 bases, with 16 bases between the two germline ends. Germline V CDR1 and CDR2: SQVTM, ANQGSEA. The CDR3 totals 13 residues. This CDR3 reads CSVVGTDVGGYTF. DNA for the CDR3: TGCAGCGTTGTTGGCACAGATGTAGGTGGCTACACCTTC.

This clonotype was counted ten times or more. The V gene is TRBV2, the J gene TRBJ1-2, with D perhaps TRBD1 (6 bases). Germline V CDR1 and CDR2: SNHLY, FYNNEI. The CDR3 contains 16 residues. Trimming left V 6 bases short and J 5 bases short, with 22 bases between. CDR3 protein: CASRGAGDRERYGYTF. In DNA form, the CDR3 reads TGTGCCAGCAGGGGGGCAGGGGATCGTGAACGATATGGCTACACCTTC.

The sample holds a few counts of this clonotype. The rearrangement joins TRBV30 to TRBJ2-1; either TRBD1 or TRBD2 may fit D (6 bases each). The germline gives CDR1 GTSNPN, CDR2 SVGIG (reference sequence). This CDR3 is 13 amino acids long. Trimming pared 2 bases from V and 9 bases from J, leaving 14 bases between. The CDR3 DNA reads TGTGCCTGGAGTACACAGGGACTCGGTGAGCAGTTCTTC. This translates into CAWSTQGLGEQFF.

This clonotype was observed many times. The rearrangement uses TRBV2 and TRBJ1-5; D possibly corresponds to TRBD1 (5 bases). Germline V gives CDR1 SNHLY, CDR2 FYNNEI. With 6 bases removed from V and 2 bases from J, the gap between germline ends came to 8 bases. This CDR3 has 13 amino acids. The CDR3, as DNA: TGTGCCAGCAGCCAGGGTGGCAATCAGCCCCAGCATTTT. Translated, it gives CASSQGGNQPQHF.

This clonotype was seen many times. J is TRBJ1-4 and V is TRBV28; 7 positions agree with TRBD1. This CDR3 has 15 residues. In germline, CDR1 is MDHEN, CDR2 SYDVKM. The V gene end was trimmed by 2 bases and the J gene end by 2 bases; junction bases not matched to a gene: 2. The CDR3 DNA follows: TGTGCCAGCAGTTTACAGACAGGGACTAATGAAAAACTGTTTTTT. This codes for CASSLQTGTNEKLFF.

The chain carries TRBV5-1 and TRBJ2-7; a possible D gene is TRBD1 (6 bases). Germline values: CDR1 SGHRS, CDR2 YFSETQ. The CDR3 is made up of 14 amino acids. V lost 2 bases and J 0 bases, leaving 9 bases between the germline ends. Here the CDR3 DNA reads TGCGCCAGCAGCTTCGGACAGATCTCCTACGAGCAGTACTTC. Residues: CASSFGQISYEQYF.

This clonotype was detected ten times or more. The chain is built from TRBV18 and TRBJ1-2; TRBD1 is a possible D gene (5 bases). In germline, CDR1 is KGHSH, CDR2 LQKENI. Trimming cost V 6 bases and J 0 bases, with 17 bases left between them. This CDR3 is built from 16 residues. CDR3 nucleotides: TGTGCCAGCTCTACTACGGGGGACTTGTCTAACTATGGCTACACCTTC. It specifies CASSTTGDLSNYGYTF. Looking up the rest from reference TRBV18 and TRBJ1-2 gives the full variable domain: NAGVMQNPRHLVRRRGQEARLRCSPMKGHSHVYWYRQLPEEGLKFMVYLQKENIIDESGMPKERFSAEFPKEGPSILRIQQVVRGDSAAYFCASSTTGDLSNYGYTFGSGTRLTVV.

This clonotype was seen only a few times. The chain combines TRBV9 with TRBJ2-4; TRBD2 agrees at 8 bases. This CDR3 is 15 amino acids long. V was clipped by 0 bases and J by 7 bases; unmatched bases: 6. Germline-derived CDR1 and CDR2 are SGDLS and YYNGEE. DNA of the CDR3: TGTGCCAGCAGCGTAGGACTAGCGAGCGGGAACATTCAGTACTTC. Translating it yields CASSVGLASGNIQYF.

This clonotype was detected many times. The rearrangement joins TRBV12-3 or TRBV12-4 to TRBJ2-7; D ambiguous. CDR3 length: 16 residues. The germline V and J ends were trimmed by 6 bases and 0 bases, with 18 bases remaining between them. In nucleotides, the CDR3 is TGTGCCAGCAGCCGCCAGTTACGGCCAAGCTCCTACGAGCAGTACTTC. It codes for CASSRQLRPSSYEQYF.

Concerning this clonotype: Germline is not matched at one junction end, which may reflect a read error. The V call is TRBV29-1, the J call TRBJ2-1, with 9 bases identical to TRBD2. Germline assignment: CDR1 SQVTM and CDR2 ANQGSEA. The CDR3 extends over 18 amino acids. For the CDR3, the DNA is TGCGGCGTTGAGGTACAGGGGTCCGGGACTAGCAGGAACAATGAGCAGTTCTTC. Amino acids: CGVEVQGSGTSRNNEQFF.

This clonotype occurred many times. The chain has TRBV28 and TRBJ2-3, with D hard to call. Germline V gives CDR1 MDHEN, CDR2 SYDVKM. CDR3 size: 14 residues. V lost 3 bases, J lost 2 bases, and 9 bases lay in between. The CDR3 DNA reads TGTGCCAGCAGTTTGGACGCAACCACAGATACGCAGTATTTT. Translated, it gives CASSLDATTDTQYF.

This chain joins TRBV5-1 and TRBJ2-7; D gene unclear. The germline V gene has CDR1 SGHRS and CDR2 YFSETQ. This CDR3 region has 12 residues. V lost 5 bases to trimming and J lost 2 bases, with 8 bases between them. The CDR3 DNA reads as TGCGCCAGCAGTGGCCGTCCCTACGAGCAGTACTTC. Translating it yields CASSGRPYEQYF.

The J gene is TRBJ2-7, the V gene TRBV29-1; D may be TRBD1 (6 bases). The CDR3 runs to 14 residues. The germline V gene encodes CDR1 SQVTM and CDR2 ANQGSEA. Deletions cut 4 bases from V and 6 bases from J, with 19 bases between. This chain's CDR3 is CSVAIGQRRGEQYF. In DNA form, the CDR3 reads TGCAGCGTTGCCATCGGACAGCGCAGGGGCGAGCAGTACTTC.

This clonotype was counted ten times or more. CDR3 nucleotides: TGCAGTGCTCTCCCTGGTAGGTCGGTTTACGAGCAGTACTTC. Encoded protein: CSALPGRSVYEQYF. The V call is TRBV20-1, the J call TRBJ2-7; D call uncertain. Germline V CDR1 and CDR2: DFQATT, SNEGSKA (reference sequence). The CDR3 length is 14 residues. V lost 5 bases to trimming and J lost 4 bases, with 18 bases between them.